The sample holds many counts of the clone carrying this T cell receptor beta chain. The antigen is not known. TCRdb recomputed calls from the 5' RACE reads with MiXCR, one row per CDR3 protein. The sample has tens of thousands of distinct CDR3 sequences, about 12% seen once. From germline, CDR1 is PRHDT and CDR2 FYEKMQ (reference sequence). This CDR3 region has 16 residues. V trimming: 5 bases; J trimming: 11 bases; junction bases outside the gene matches: 15. The sample is drawn from a study of early T cells in non-severe SARS-CoV-2 infection. General study findings and limits: VDJdb matching, biased toward anti-spike CD8 responses, missed private and CD4 specificities.

The chain joins TRBV13 to TRBJ1-4, with TRBD1 identical over 9 bases. The receptor was isolated from an adult who was a healthcare worker with PCR-confirmed SARS-CoV-2 infection or an uninfected control (not recorded which). Sequences were obtained from whole blood. The CDR3 loop reads CASSKQGAEDPWKLFF. In DNA, the CDR3 is TGTGCCAGCAGCAAACAGGGGGCGGAGGATCCCTGGAAACTGTTTTTT.